These T cell receptor beta chains were read from a single sample in a study of shared clonotypes between healthy human individuals. The data were produced by immunoSEQ multiplex PCR, yet TCRdb's version contains in-frame clones alone and is incomplete. This sample has some 1,400,000 clones, with 96% found just once. What was sequenced was naive CD4+ T cells sorted from blood. The source of these receptors is a man aged 30 to 39 in good health. Both conserved end residues are part of each CDR3. A D gene is named only where the DNA matches it firmly. Some rows mark clone size as missing; the rest say once, few, many or name a class of expanded clone.

-	TRBV25-1	-	TRBJ1-1	CASSDPVQGNTEAFF	TGTGCCAGCAGTGACCCGGTTCAGGGGAACACTGAAGCTTTCTTT
-	TRBV10-2	-	TRBJ2-5	CASRAGQETQYF	TGCGCCAGCAGGGCCGGGCAAGAGACCCAGTACTTC
-	TRBV6-5	-	TRBJ2-3	CASSYSSWGEDTQYF	TGTGCCAGCAGTTACTCATCATGGGGGGAAGATACGCAGTATTTT
-	TRBV11-2	-	TRBJ1-5	CASSPSRSNQPQHF	TGTGCCAGCAGCCCCAGTAGGAGCAATCAGCCCCAGCATTTT
-	TRBV5-4	-	TRBJ2-2	CASSLGGLGTGELFF	TGTGCCAGCAGCTTGGGAGGCTTGGGGACCGGGGAGCTGTTTTTT
-	TRBV9	-	TRBJ2-1	CASSVVQGGNEQFF	TGTGCCAGCAGCGTAGTACAGGGTGGCAATGAGCAGTTCTTC
-	TRBV30	TRBD1	TRBJ2-7	CAWSARDRGLLYSYEQYF	TGTGCCTGGAGTGCCCGGGACAGGGGACTATTATACTCCTACGAGCAGTACTTC
-	TRBV19	-	TRBJ1-5	CASTREGTRFSNQPQHF	TGTGCCAGTACAAGGGAGGGGACGAGGTTTAGCAATCAGCCCCAGCATTTT
-	TRBV11-3	TRBD2	TRBJ2-3	CASSGTTGTSGNTDTQYF	TGTGCCAGCAGCGGAACTACCGGGACTAGCGGGAACACAGATACGCAGTATTTT
-	TRBV5-1	-	TRBJ2-1	CASSLGASSYNEQFF	TGCGCCAGCAGCTTAGGGGCCAGCTCCTACAATGAGCAGTTCTTC
-	TRBV2	-	TRBJ2-1	CASTDDGSEQFF	TGTGCCAGCACCGATGATGGGAGTGAGCAGTTCTTC
few	TRBV5-4	TRBD1	TRBJ2-1	CASTQQGNYNEQFF	TGTGCCAGCACCCAACAGGGGAACTACAATGAGCAGTTCTTC
-	TRBV5-1	-	TRBJ2-5	CASSQDTGPPPQYF	TGCGCCAGCAGCCAGGACACAGGGCCACCACCCCAGTACTTC
-	TRBV7-6	-	TRBJ2-2	CASSLEQASGTGELFF	TGTGCCAGCAGCTTAGAGCAGGCCTCAGGGACCGGGGAGCTGTTTTTT
-	TRBV6-1	-	TRBJ2-3	CASSVRGGSDTQYF	TGTGCCAGCAGTGTCAGGGGAGGGTCAGATACGCAGTATTTT
-	TRBV5-1	TRBD1	TRBJ1-2	CASSMDRGDYGYTF	TGCGCCAGCAGCATGGACAGGGGTGACTATGGCTACACCTTC
-	TRBV9	TRBD1	TRBJ2-7	CASSVAPEGQGNGGQYF	TGTGCCAGCAGCGTAGCCCCGGAAGGACAGGGGAACGGCGGGCAGTACTTC
-	TRBV11-2	TRBD2	TRBJ2-3	CASSPLAAGGTDTQYF	TGTGCCAGCAGCCCCTTGGCAGCGGGAGGCACAGATACGCAGTATTTT
-	TRBV14	TRBD1	TRBJ2-2	CASRKTGTVAGTGELFF	TGTGCCAGCAGAAAAACCGGGACAGTGGCTGGAACCGGGGAGCTGTTTTTT
-	TRBV29-1	-	TRBJ2-1	CSVGVWSSYNEQFF	TGCAGCGTTGGGGTCTGGAGCTCCTACAATGAGCAGTTCTTC
-	TRBV10-2	-	TRBJ1-2	CASSPTLPPPPEGGYTF	TGCGCCAGCAGCCCCACCCTCCCCCCGCCCCCCGAGGGAGGCTACACCTTC
-	TRBV10-2	TRBD1	TRBJ2-1	CAIRDSYNEQFF	TGCGCCATCCGGGACAGCTACAATGAGCAGTTCTTC
once	TRBV4-2	-	TRBJ2-7	CASSQESARGLLLYEQYF	TGTGCCAGCAGCCAAGAGTCAGCCCGGGGACTCCTTCTTTACGAGCAGTACTTC
-	TRBV10-3	TRBD2	TRBJ2-1	CAISDSGRANEQFF	TGTGCCATCAGTGATAGCGGGAGGGCTAATGAGCAGTTCTTC
-	TRBV28	-	TRBJ2-7	CASIGGGLPHEQYF	TGTGCCAGCATTGGGGGGGGCCTTCCCCACGAGCAGTACTTC
-	TRBV12-5	-	TRBJ2-1	CASAHPSTRTRLDEQFF	TGTGCTAGTGCCCATCCCTCGACTCGCACTCGCCTCGATGAGCAGTTCTTC
-	TRBV9	TRBD2	TRBJ2-5	CASSAGSGLAEETQYF	TGTGCCAGCAGCGCCGGATCGGGACTAGCGGAAGAGACCCAGTACTTC
-	TRBV10-1	-	TRBJ2-1	CASSEWRGGGSYNEQFF	TGCGCCAGCAGTGAGTGGCGGGGTGGGGGGTCCTACAATGAGCAGTTCTTC
-	TRBV2	-	TRBJ1-1	CASSPLSWNTEAFF	TGTGCCAGCAGTCCCTTGAGTTGGAACACTGAAGCTTTCTTT
-	TRBV4-3	TRBD2	TRBJ2-3	CASSQDIAGSTDTQYF	TGCGCCAGCAGCCAAGACATAGCGGGGAGCACAGATACGCAGTATTTT
-	TRBV5-1	-	TRBJ2-5	CASSLQGTQETQYF	TGCGCCAGCAGCTTACAAGGGACTCAAGAGACCCAGTACTTC
-	TRBV30	-	TRBJ2-6	CAWSADSSGANVLTF	TGTGCCTGGAGTGCAGACAGCTCTGGGGCCAACGTCCTGACTTTC
-	TRBV4-1	TRBD1	TRBJ2-7	CASSQGQGPSYEQYF	TGCGCCAGCAGCCAAGGACAGGGTCCCTCCTACGAGCAGTACTTC
-	TRBV9	-	TRBJ2-1	CASSVALKRTDNEQFF	TGTGCCAGCAGCGTAGCTCTGAAAAGGACAGACAATGAGCAGTTCTTC
-	TRBV11-2	-	TRBJ1-2	CASSLVTYGYTF	TGTGCCAGCAGCTTAGTCACCTATGGCTACACCTTC
-	TRBV9	TRBD1	TRBJ1-1	CASSVVRGKNTEAFF	TGTGCCAGCAGCGTGGTCAGGGGGAAGAACACTGAAGCTTTCTTT
-	TRBV5-6	-	TRBJ1-1	CASSLERVEAFF	TGTGCCAGCAGCTTGGAGCGGGTTGAAGCTTTCTTT
once	TRBV7-2	TRBD2	TRBJ2-1	CASSLTSGRRAYNEQFF	TGTGCCAGCAGCTTAACTAGCGGGAGACGGGCGTACAATGAGCAGTTCTTC
-	TRBV5-8	-	TRBJ2-7	CASSPRTSYEQYF	TGTGCCAGCAGCCCCCGGACCTCCTACGAGCAGTACTTC
-	TRBV25-1	-	TRBJ2-7	CASISTSSYEQYF	TGTGCCAGCATCAGCACGAGCTCCTACGAGCAGTACTTC
-	TRBV7-9	-	TRBJ2-7	CASSLGWGQIYEQYF	TGTGCCAGCAGCTTGGGCTGGGGGCAAATCTACGAGCAGTACTTC
-	TRBV7-2	TRBD2	TRBJ2-3	CASTPGSGSGTQYF	TGTGCCAGCACCCCGGGTAGCGGGAGCGGTACGCAGTATTTT
-	TRBV27	-	TRBJ1-1	CASSFYQGTEAFF	TGTGCCAGCAGTTTCTACCAGGGCACTGAAGCTTTCTTT
-	TRBV2	TRBD2	TRBJ2-1	CASGTSGSYNEQFF	TGTGCCAGCGGGACTAGCGGGAGTTACAATGAGCAGTTCTTC
-	TRBV19	-	TRBJ2-1	CASSIGKSGPFRYNEQFF	TGTGCCAGTAGTATTGGAAAGTCGGGACCTTTCCGATACAATGAGCAGTTCTTC
-	TRBV30	-	TRBJ1-5	CAWSHGTVNQPQHF	TGTGCCTGGAGCCACGGGACCGTCAATCAGCCCCAGCATTTT
few	TRBV19	-	TRBJ2-2	CASKVGVETGELFF	TGTGCCAGTAAAGTCGGGGTGGAGACCGGGGAGCTGTTTTTT
-	TRBV30	-	TRBJ1-1	CAWSVGGEAFF	TGTGCCTGGAGTGTAGGGGGGGAAGCTTTCTTT
-	TRBV29-1	TRBD1	TRBJ2-1	CSVLQGAFGEQFF	TGCAGCGTTCTACAGGGGGCCTTCGGTGAGCAGTTCTTC